This T cell receptor beta chain originates from a study of molecular identifiers for immune sequencing clone quantification. TCRdb passed the PCR reads through MiXCR, listing each CDR3 protein once. Of more than 450,000 distinct CDR3 sequences detected, about a fifth appear once; the ten largest clones hold approximately 0.8%. With V trimmed by 3 bases and J by 2 bases, 4 bases remained unmatched. Looked up from germline, CDR1 is LGHNA and CDR2 is YNFKEQ. CDR3 length: 16 amino acids. This clonotype was seen ten or more times. The gene calls are TRBV4-2 and TRBJ2-1; 10 bases line up with TRBD2. The sequenced material came from naive CD8+ T cells from blood, with Jurkat cell RNA spiked in. Subset in this sample: FACS-sorted CD8+CD4-CCR7+CD45RA+ naive T cells. The sequence derives from a human donor in good health. Some libraries in this study had Jurkat cell RNA spiked in. The CDR3 DNA reads as TGTGCCAGCAGCCAGGCGAGCGGGAGGGCCTACAATGAGCAGTTCTTC. Encoded protein: CASSQASGRAYNEQFF.